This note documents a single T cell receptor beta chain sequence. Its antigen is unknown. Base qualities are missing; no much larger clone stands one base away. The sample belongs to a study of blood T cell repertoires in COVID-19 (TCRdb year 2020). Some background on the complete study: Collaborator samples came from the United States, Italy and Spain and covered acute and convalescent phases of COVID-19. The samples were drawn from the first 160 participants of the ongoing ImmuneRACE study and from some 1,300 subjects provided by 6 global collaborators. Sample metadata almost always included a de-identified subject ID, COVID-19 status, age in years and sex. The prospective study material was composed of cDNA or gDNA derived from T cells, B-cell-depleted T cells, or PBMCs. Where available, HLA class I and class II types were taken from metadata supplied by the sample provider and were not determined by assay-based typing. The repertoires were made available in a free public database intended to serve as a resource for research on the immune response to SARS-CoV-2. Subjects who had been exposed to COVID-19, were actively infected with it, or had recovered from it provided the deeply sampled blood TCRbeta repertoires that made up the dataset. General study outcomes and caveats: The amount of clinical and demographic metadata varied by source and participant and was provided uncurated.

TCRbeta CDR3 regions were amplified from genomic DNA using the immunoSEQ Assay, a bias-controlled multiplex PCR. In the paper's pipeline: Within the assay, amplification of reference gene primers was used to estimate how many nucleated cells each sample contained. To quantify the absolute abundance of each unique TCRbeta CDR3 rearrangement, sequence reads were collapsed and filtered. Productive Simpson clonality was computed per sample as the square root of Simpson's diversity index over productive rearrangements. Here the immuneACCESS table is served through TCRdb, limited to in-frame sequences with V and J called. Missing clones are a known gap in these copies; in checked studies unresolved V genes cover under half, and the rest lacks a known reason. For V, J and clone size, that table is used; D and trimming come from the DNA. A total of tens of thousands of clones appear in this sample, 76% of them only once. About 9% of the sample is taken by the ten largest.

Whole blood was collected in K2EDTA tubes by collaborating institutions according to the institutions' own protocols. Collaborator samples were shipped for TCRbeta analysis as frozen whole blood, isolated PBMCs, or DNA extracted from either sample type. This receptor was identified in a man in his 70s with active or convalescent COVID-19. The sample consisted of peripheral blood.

The CDR3 loop reads CASTGLPNQPQHF. The sequenced DNA: TGTGCCAGCACGGGACTCCCCAATCAGCCCCAGCATTTT. The chain is encoded by TRBV2 joined to TRBJ1-5; TRBD1 is possibly the D segment (5 matching bases). There are 13 amino acids in the CDR3, from cysteine to phenylalanine inclusive. The kept DNA is CDR3 alone, 39 bases in frame from the first base. According to the germline V gene, CDR1 reads SNHLY and CDR2 reads FYNNEI. V is shortened by 7 bases, J by 3 bases, and the region joining them spans 10 bases. Reference TRBV2 and TRBJ1-5 proteins supply the regions before and after the CDR3; the full variable domain is: EPEVTQTPSHQVTQMGQEVILRCVPISNHLYFYWYRQILGQKVEFLVSFYNNEISEKSEIFDDQFSVERPDGSNFTLKIRSTKLEDSAMYFCASTGLPNQPQHFGDGTRLSIL.